This T cell receptor (beta chain) was retrieved from a study of blood T cell repertoires in COVID-19. On the study more broadly: PBMCs, B-cell-depleted T cells, or T cells provided the cDNA or gDNA that made up the material.

Original handling: Cell counts per sample came from amplifying reference gene primers. TCRdb keeps only in-frame clones here, not all; method: immunoSEQ multiplex PCR. V and J calls and clone size come straight from that table; D and trimming were deduced from the DNA. The sample carries under 250,000 clones, about 83% recorded once. V gave up 3 bases and J gave up 1 base, with 19 bases separating them. Germline CDR1 reads SGHRS; CDR2 reads YFSETQ. The CDR3 contains 17 residues. The chain joins TRBV5-1 to TRBJ1-1, with a possible D match to TRBD1 (6 bases). The sequencing input was peripheral blood. The TCR sequence derives from an elderly woman with COVID-19, enrolled during active disease. The CDR3 reads CASSSIPQGSRNTEAFF. The CDR3 DNA reads as TGCGCCAGCAGCTCGATCCCGCAGGGGTCAAGGAACACTGAAGCTTTCTTT.